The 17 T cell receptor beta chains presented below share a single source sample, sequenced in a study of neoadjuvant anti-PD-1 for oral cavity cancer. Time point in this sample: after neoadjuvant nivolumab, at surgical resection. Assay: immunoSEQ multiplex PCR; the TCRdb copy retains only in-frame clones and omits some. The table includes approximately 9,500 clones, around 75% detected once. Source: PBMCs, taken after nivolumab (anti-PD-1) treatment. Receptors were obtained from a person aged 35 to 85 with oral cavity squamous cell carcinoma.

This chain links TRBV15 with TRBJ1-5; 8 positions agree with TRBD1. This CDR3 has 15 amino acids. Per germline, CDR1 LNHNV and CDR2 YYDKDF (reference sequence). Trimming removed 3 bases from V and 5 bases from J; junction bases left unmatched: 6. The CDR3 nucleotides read TGTGCCACCAGCAGGGATGGACAGGGCGATCAGCCCCAGCATTTT. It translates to CATSRDGQGDQPQHF.

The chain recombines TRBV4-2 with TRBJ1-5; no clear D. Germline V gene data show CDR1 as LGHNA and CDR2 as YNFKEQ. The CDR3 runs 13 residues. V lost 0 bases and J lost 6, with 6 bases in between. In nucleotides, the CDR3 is TGTGCCAGCAGCCAAGATCCGGGTCAGCCCCAGCATTTT. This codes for CASSQDPGQPQHF.

CDR3 loop: CASSSSYEQYF. CDR3 in DNA: TGCGCCAGCAGCTCATCTTACGAGCAGTACTTC. J is TRBJ2-7 and V is TRBV5-1; no clear D. The length of the CDR3 is 11 residues. Between the trimmed V and J ends, which lost 3 bases and 4 bases, there was a span of 5 bases. Germline CDR1 reads SGHRS; CDR2 reads YFSETQ.

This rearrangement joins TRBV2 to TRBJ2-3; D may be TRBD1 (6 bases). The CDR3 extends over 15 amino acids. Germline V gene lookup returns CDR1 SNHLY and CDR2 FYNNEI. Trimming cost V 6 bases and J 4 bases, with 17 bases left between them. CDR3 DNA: TGTGCCAGCAGAAGGGACGTCGACAGGTCAGATACGCAGTATTTT. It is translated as CASRRDVDRSDTQYF.

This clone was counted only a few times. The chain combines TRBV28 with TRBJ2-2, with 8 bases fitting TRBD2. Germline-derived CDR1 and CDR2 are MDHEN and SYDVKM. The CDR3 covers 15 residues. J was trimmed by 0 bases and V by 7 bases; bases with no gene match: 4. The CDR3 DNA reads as TGTGCCAGCATCCTTAGCGGGGCGAACACCGGGGAGCTGTTTTTT. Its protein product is CASILSGANTGELFF.

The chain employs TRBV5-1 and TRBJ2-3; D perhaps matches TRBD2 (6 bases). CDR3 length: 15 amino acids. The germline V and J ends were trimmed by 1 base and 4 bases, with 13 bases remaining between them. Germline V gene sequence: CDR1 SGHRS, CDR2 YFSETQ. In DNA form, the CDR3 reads TGCGCCAGCAGCTTGATTAGCGGAGGGGCAGATACGCAGTATTTT. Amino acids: CASSLISGGADTQYF.

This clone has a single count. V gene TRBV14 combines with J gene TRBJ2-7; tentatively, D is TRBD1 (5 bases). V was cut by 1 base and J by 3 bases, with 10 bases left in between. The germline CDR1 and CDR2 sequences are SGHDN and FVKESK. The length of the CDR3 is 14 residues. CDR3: CASSQVAGIYEQYF. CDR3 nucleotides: TGTGCCAGCAGCCAAGTGGCAGGGATCTACGAGCAGTACTTC.

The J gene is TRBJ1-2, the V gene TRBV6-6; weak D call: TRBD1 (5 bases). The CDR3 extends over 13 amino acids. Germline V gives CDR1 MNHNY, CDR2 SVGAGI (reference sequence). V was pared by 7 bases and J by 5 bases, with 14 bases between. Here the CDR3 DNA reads TGTGCCAGCACCCTGACAGTGAATTATGGCTACACCTTC. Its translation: CASTLTVNYGYTF.

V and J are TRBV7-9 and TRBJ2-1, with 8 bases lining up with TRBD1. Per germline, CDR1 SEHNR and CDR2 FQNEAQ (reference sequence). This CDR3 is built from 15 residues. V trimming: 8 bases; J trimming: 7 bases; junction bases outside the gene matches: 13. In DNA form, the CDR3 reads TGTGCCAGCTCCACGGGCGGGACAGGCCGTAATGAGCAGTTCTTC. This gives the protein CASSTGGTGRNEQFF.

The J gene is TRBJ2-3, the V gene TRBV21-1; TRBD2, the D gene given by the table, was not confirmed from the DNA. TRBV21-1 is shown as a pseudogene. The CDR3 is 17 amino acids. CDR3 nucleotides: TGTGCCAGCAGCAAAGGAATGGAGCGGGAGTGTCGAGATACGCAGTATTTT. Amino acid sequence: CASSKGMERECRDTQYF.

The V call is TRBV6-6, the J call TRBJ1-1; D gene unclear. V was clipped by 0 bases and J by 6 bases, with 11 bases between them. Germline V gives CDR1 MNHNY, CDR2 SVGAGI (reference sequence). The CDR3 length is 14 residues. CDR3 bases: TGTGCCAGCAGTTACTCTGGAGGGTTTGCTGAAGCTTTCTTT. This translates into CASSYSGGFAEAFF.

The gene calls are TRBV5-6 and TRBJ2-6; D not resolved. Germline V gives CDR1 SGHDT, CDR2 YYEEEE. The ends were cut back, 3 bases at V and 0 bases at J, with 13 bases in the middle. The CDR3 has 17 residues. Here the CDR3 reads CASSSEGRHSGANVLTF. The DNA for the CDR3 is TGTGCCAGCAGCTCCGAAGGACGGCACTCTGGGGCCAACGTCCTGACTTTC.

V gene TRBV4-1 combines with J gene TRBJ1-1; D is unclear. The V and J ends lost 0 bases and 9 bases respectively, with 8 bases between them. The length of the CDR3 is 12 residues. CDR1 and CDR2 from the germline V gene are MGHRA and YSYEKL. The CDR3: CASSQDPTQAFF. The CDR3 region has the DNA TGCGCCAGCAGCCAAGATCCGACACAAGCTTTCTTT.

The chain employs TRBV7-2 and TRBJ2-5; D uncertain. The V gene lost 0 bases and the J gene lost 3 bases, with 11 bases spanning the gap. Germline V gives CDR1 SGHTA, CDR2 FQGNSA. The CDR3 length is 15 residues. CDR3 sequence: CASSLALTLEETQYF. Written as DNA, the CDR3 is TGTGCCAGCAGCTTAGCGCTGACGTTGGAAGAGACCCAGTACTTC.

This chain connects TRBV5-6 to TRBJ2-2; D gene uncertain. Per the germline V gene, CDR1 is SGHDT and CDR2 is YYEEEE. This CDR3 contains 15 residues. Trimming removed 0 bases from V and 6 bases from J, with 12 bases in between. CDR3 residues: CASSLAALMAGELFF. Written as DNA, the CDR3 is TGTGCCAGCAGCTTGGCCGCCCTTATGGCCGGGGAGCTGTTTTTT.

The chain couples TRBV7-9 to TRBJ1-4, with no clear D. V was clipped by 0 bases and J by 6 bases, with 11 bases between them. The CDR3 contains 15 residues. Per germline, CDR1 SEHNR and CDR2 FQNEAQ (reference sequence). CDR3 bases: TGTGCCAGCAGCTTAGCGTGGGGAAGGGATGAAAAACTGTTTTTT. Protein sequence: CASSLAWGRDEKLFF.

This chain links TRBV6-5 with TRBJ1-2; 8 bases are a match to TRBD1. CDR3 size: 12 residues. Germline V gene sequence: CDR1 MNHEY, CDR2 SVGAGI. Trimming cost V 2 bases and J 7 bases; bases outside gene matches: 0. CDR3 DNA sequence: TGTGCCAGCAGTTACGGACAGGGTGGCTACACCTTC. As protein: CASSYGQGGYTF.